Here is one TCR beta chain with its context. The data originate from a study of shared T cell receptors in the human thymus. Repertoires were generated with immunoSEQ multiplex PCR, while TCRdb's copy carries only in-frame clones and drops some. Altogether about 500,000 clones are present, approximately 80% being singletons, with the ten largest covering roughly 0.013%. These data are also associated with another study on human thymus T cells. That report notes: Thymus tissue was removed during corrective cardiac surgery. Thymic repertoires overlap heavily among unrelated individuals, related research has reported.

The sequenced material came from thymocytes. The TCR was taken from a boy younger than two with a congenital heart defect.

CDR3 nucleotides: TGTGCCAGCAGCCAAGATGGTCGAGCGGCTACCTACAATGAGCAGTTCTTC. It encodes CASSQDGRAATYNEQFF. This chain connects TRBV4-2 to TRBJ2-1, with a weak D call TRBD2 (5 bases). The CDR3 sequence is 17 residues long. In germline, CDR1 is LGHNA, CDR2 YNFKEQ. V lost 0 bases and J lost 2, with 14 bases in between.